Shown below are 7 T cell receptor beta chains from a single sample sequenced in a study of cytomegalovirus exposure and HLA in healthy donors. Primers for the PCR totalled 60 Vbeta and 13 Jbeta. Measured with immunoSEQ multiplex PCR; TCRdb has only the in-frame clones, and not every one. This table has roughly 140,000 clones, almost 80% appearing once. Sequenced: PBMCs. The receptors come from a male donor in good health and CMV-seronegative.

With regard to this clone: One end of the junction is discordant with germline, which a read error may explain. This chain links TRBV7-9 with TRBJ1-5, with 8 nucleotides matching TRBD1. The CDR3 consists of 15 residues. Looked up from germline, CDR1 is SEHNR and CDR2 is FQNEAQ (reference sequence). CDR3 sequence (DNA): TGTTCCAGCAGCCTATCAGGACAGGGCGGTCAGCCCCAGCATTTT. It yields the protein CSSSLSGQGGQPQHF.

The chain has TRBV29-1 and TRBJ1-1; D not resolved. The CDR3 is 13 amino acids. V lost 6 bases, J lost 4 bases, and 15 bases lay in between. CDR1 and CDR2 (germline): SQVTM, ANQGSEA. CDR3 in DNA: TGCAGCGTCGCGCTCGGGGAAGGCACTGAAGCTTTCTTT. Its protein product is CSVALGEGTEAFF.

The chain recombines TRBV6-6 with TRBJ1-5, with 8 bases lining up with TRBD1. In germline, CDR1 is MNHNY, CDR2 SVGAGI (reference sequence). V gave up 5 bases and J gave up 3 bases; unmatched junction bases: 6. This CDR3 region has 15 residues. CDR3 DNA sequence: TGTGCCAGCAGTCTGACAGGGGTTGACAATCAGCCCCAGCATTTT. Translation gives CASSLTGVDNQPQHF.

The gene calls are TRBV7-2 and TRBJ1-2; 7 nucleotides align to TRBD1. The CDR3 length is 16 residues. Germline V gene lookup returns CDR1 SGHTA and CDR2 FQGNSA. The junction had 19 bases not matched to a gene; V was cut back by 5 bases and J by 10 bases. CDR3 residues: CASSVAGTDIDRVYTF. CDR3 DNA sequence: TGTGCCAGCAGCGTTGCCGGGACAGATATTGATAGGGTCTACACCTTC.

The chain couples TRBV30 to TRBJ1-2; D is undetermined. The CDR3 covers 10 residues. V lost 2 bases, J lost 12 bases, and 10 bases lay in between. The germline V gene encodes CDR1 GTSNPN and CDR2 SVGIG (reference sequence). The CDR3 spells CAWSTSVHTF. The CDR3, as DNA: TGTGCCTGGAGTACCTCGGTTCACACCTTC. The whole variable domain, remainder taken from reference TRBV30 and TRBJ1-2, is SQTIHQWPATLVQPVGSPLSLECTVEGTSNPNLYWYRQAAGRGLQLLFYSVGIGQISSEVPQNLSASRPQDRQFILSSKKLLLSDSGFYLCAWSTSVHTFGSGTRLTVV.

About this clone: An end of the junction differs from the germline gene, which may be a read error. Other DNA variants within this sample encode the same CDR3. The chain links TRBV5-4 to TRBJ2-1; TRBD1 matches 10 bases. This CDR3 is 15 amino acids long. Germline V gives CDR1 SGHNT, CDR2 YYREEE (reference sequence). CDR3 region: CASSSPGTGDNEQFF. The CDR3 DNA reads TGTGCCAGCAGCTCCCCCGGGACAGGGGACAACGAGCAGTTCTTC.

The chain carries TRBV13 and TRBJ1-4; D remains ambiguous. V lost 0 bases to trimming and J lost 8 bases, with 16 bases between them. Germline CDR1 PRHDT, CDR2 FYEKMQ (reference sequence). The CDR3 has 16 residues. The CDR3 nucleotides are TGTGCCAGCAGCTTAGGGGGGAGTCCGCCCATGGAAAAACTGTTTTTT. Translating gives CASSLGGSPPMEKLFF.